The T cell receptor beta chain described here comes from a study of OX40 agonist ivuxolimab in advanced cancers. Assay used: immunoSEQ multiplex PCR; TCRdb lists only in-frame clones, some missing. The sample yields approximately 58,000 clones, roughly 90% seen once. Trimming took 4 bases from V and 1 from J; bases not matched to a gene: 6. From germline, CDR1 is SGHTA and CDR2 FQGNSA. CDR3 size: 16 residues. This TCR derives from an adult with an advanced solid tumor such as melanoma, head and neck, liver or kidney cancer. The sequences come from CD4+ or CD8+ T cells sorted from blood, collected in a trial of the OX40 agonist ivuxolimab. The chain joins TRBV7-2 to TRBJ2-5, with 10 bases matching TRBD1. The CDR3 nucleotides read TGTGCCAGCAGCTCGACAGGGGGCCCTCCCCAAGAGACCCAGTACTTC. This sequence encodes CASSSTGGPPQETQYF.